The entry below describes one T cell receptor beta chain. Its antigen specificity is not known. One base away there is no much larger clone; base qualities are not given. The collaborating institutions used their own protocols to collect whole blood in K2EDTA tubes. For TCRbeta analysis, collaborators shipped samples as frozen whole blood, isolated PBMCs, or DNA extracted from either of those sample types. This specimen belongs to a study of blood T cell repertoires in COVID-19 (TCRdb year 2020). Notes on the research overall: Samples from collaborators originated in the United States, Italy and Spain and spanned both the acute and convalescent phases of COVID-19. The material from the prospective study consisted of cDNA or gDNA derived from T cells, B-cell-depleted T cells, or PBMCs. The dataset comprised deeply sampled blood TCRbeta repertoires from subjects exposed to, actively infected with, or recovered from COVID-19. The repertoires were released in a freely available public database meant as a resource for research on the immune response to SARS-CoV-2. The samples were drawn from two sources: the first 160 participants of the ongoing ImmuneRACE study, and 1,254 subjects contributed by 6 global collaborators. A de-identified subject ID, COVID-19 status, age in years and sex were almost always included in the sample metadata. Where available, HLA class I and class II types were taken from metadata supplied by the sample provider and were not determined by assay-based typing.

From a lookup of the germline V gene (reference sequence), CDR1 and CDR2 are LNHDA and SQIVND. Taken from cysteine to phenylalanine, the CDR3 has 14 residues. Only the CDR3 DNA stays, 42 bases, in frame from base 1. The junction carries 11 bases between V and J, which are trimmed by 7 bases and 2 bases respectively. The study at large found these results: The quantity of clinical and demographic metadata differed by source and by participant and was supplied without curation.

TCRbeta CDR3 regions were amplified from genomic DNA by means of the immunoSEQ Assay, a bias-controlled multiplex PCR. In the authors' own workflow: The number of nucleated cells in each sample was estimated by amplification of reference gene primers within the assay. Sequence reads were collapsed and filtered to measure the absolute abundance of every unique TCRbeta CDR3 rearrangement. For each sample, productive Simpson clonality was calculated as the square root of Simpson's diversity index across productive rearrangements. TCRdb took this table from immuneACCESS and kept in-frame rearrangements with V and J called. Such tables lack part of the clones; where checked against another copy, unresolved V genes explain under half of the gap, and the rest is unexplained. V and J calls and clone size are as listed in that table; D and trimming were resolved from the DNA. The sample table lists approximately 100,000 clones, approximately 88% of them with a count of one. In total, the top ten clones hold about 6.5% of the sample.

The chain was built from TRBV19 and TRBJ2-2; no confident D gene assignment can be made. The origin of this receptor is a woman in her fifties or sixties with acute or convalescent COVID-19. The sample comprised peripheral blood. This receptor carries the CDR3 CASTRHFNTGELFF. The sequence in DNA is TGTGCCAGTACCAGACACTTTAACACCGGGGAGCTGTTTTTT.